The 26 T cell receptor beta chains in this list originate from one sample, sequenced in a study of T-cell reconstitution after alpha-beta-depleted transplantation in children. Unique molecular identifiers were used in preparing the TCRbeta library. MiXCR was run by TCRdb on the PCR reads, yielding one entry per CDR3 protein. The sample holds 500,000 to 600,000 distinct CDR3 sequences, about 16% seen once. The sequencing here drew on PBMCs from the stem cell graft donor, taken from the stem cell graft. These receptors came from a human donor who donated a stem cell graft to a child with acute lymphoblastic leukemia.

This clonotype was detected only a few times. This chain connects TRBV27 to TRBJ1-5, with a weak D call TRBD1 (6 bases). Germline values: CDR1 MNHEY, CDR2 SMNVEV (reference sequence). The CDR3 runs 15 residues. V lost 2 bases and J 9 bases, leaving 17 bases between the germline ends. The CDR3 spells CASSLVAGQRAPQHF. In DNA form, the CDR3 reads TGTGCCAGCAGTTTAGTGGCGGGACAAAGGGCGCCCCAGCATTTT.

V usage is TRBV3-1 and J usage is TRBJ2-1; D unresolved. With 1 base removed from V and 6 bases from J, the gap between germline ends came to 7 bases. This CDR3 spans 13 amino acids. Germline CDR1 reads LGHDT; CDR2 reads YNNKEL (reference sequence). The DNA for the CDR3 is TGTGCCAGCAGCCAAGGTGGGGTCAATGAGCAGTTCTTC. Protein: CASSQGGVNEQFF.

This clonotype was recorded a few times. The chain couples TRBV11-3 to TRBJ2-1; 7 bases are shared with TRBD1. After removal of 5 bases from V and 2 bases from J, the junction contained 6 bases not matched to a gene. This CDR3 contains 15 residues. Germline assignment: CDR1 SGHNT and CDR2 YENEEA. The CDR3: CASSPSGQTYNEQFF. The CDR3 DNA reads TGTGCCAGCAGCCCCTCGGGACAGACCTACAATGAGCAGTTCTTC.

The table lists this clonotype with many counts. V usage is TRBV20-1 and J usage is TRBJ2-7, with D unclear. Germline lookup yields CDR1 DFQATT and CDR2 SNEGSKA (reference sequence). Trimming took off 0 bases at V and 1 base at J, with 10 bases between the two ends. CDR3 size: 14 residues. This chain's CDR3 is CSARDRAVSYEQYF. The DNA of the CDR3 is TGCAGTGCTAGAGATCGGGCAGTTTCCTACGAGCAGTACTTC.

In this sample, this clonotype turned up a few times. This chain connects TRBV20-1 to TRBJ1-6; no firm D call. V lost 2 bases, J lost 7 bases, and 15 bases lay in between. CDR3 size: 15 residues. Germline V gives CDR1 DFQATT, CDR2 SNEGSKA (reference sequence). This CDR3 reads CSARSRVLGNSPLHF. CDR3 DNA sequence: TGCAGTGCTAGATCCCGGGTCCTGGGGAATTCACCCCTCCACTTT.

This clonotype was seen a handful of times. This chain links TRBV5-1 with TRBJ2-7, with 8 bases identical to TRBD1. The length of the CDR3 is 13 residues. Trimming took 7 bases from V and 3 from J; bases not matched to a gene: 6. The V gene's germline CDR1 is SGHRS and CDR2 YFSETQ. The CDR3 region is CASHGGQGYEQYF. DNA of the CDR3: TGCGCCAGCCATGGCGGACAGGGCTACGAGCAGTACTTC.

The J gene is TRBJ1-5, the V gene TRBV19; D is perhaps TRBD1 (6 bases). V was clipped by 5 bases and J by 4 bases, with 15 bases between them. Germline V gives CDR1 LNHDA, CDR2 SQIVND (reference sequence). CDR3 length: 15 residues. The DNA for the CDR3 is TGTGCCAGTAGTCGTTCGGGGGCAGTGAATCAGCCCCAGCATTTT. This gives the protein CASSRSGAVNQPQHF.

The V gene is TRBV24-1, the J gene TRBJ2-1; 11 bases line up with TRBD1. The CDR3 length is 15 residues. Germline V gives CDR1 KGHDR, CDR2 SFDVKD. V shed 4 bases and J 9 bases; nucleotides not matched to a gene: 7. The CDR3 region is CATSDTGQGATEQFF. CDR3 coding DNA: TGTGCCACCAGTGACACTGGACAGGGGGCGACTGAGCAGTTCTTC.

The chain recombines TRBV5-1 with TRBJ2-1; TRBD2 agrees at 14 bases. Germline assignment: CDR1 SGHRS and CDR2 YFSETQ. The V segment lost 3 bases and the J segment 0 bases; nucleotides outside the gene matches: 2. The CDR3 length is 17 residues. In nucleotides, the CDR3 is TGCGCCAGCAGCTGGGGACTAGCGGGAGTCTCCTACAATGAGCAGTTCTTC. Amino acids: CASSWGLAGVSYNEQFF.

This clonotype turned up a few times. V and J are TRBV12-3 or TRBV12-4 and TRBJ2-3; weak D call: TRBD2 (6 bases). This CDR3 is built from 15 residues. Trimming stripped 7 bases from V and 1 base from J, with 15 bases between. DNA for the CDR3: TGTGCCAGCATTTCACTCCCGGGGGGCACAGATACGCAGTATTTT. Translation gives CASISLPGGTDTQYF.

This clonotype was seen repeatedly, ten times or more. The chain employs TRBV9 and TRBJ2-1; D remains unclear. Germline V CDR1 and CDR2: SGDLS, YYNGEE. Trimming removed 4 bases at V and 9 bases at J, with 8 bases between. The CDR3 loop spans 11 amino acids. The CDR3 DNA follows: TGTGCCAGCAGCCCCAGCGCTGAGCAGTTCTTC. Translating gives CASSPSAEQFF.

The chain recombines TRBV5-1 with TRBJ2-4; no clear D gene. Trimming shortened V by 5 bases and J by 1 base, and 7 bases separated the two germline ends. CDR3 size: 13 residues. Per germline, CDR1 SGHRS and CDR2 YFSETQ. CDR3 region: CASRSLAKNIQYF. The CDR3, as DNA: TGCGCCAGCAGATCCCTGGCCAAAAACATTCAGTACTTC.

The sample holds a few counts of this clonotype. CDR3 DNA: TGTGCCAGCTCTCTCCCAGGGATGGAGGCTGAAGCTTTCTTT. The encoded protein is CASSLPGMEAEAFF. This sequence joins TRBV12-3 or TRBV12-4 and TRBJ1-1; the D gene is possibly TRBD1 (5 bases). The V and J ends lost 8 bases and 6 bases respectively, with 19 bases between them. This CDR3 spans 14 amino acids.

The V gene is TRBV7-9, the J gene TRBJ1-1; D ambiguous. CDR3 size: 15 residues. V lost 1 base and J lost 2, with 11 bases in between. The germline CDR1 and CDR2 sequences are SEHNR and FQNEAQ (reference sequence). The CDR3 loop is CASSLDEGVNTEAFF. Written as DNA, the CDR3 is TGTGCCAGCAGCTTAGATGAGGGAGTAAACACTGAAGCTTTCTTT.

The gene calls are TRBV7-3 and TRBJ2-1; a weak D match, TRBD2 (5 bases). Germline V gene lookup returns CDR1 SGHTA and CDR2 FQGTGA. The CDR3 totals 16 residues. V shed 1 base and J shed 4 bases, with 14 bases lying between them. The DNA for the CDR3 is TGTGCCAGCAGCTTAAGAGGGAGCCTTCCTTACAATGAGCAGTTCTTC. Amino acid sequence: CASSLRGSLPYNEQFF.

This clonotype was observed a handful of times. The chain employs TRBV4-1 and TRBJ2-1, with TRBD2 as a possible D gene (6 bases). The V end lost 3 bases, the J end lost 8 bases, and 14 bases lay between the germline ends. The CDR3 loop spans 14 amino acids. CDR1 is MGHRA, CDR2 YSYEKL, per germline. The CDR3 sequence: CASSQGGISYEQFF. DNA of the CDR3: TGCGCCAGCAGCCAGGGCGGGATCTCTTATGAGCAGTTCTTC.

This clonotype was detected only once. The chain joins TRBV7-8 to TRBJ1-6, with no clear D. The CDR3 is 17 amino acids. Germline-derived CDR1 and CDR2 are SGHVS and FQNEAQ. Trimming took 1 base from V and 5 from J, leaving 15 bases between them. The CDR3 sequence is CASSLVWRKKDNSPLHF. CDR3 coding DNA: TGTGCCAGCAGCTTAGTTTGGCGGAAGAAGGATAATTCACCCCTCCACTTT.

This clonotype was counted between two and nine times. This chain connects TRBV12-3 or TRBV12-4 to TRBJ2-5; D assignment may be TRBD1 or TRBD2 (5 bases each). Trimming removed 4 bases at V and 0 bases at J, with 12 bases between. The CDR3 sequence is 15 residues long. The CDR3 nucleotides are TGTGCCAGCAGTTGGGACGGTTGGTACCAAGAGACCCAGTACTTC. Protein product: CASSWDGWYQETQYF.

V and J are TRBV27 and TRBJ2-1, with 7 nucleotides matching TRBD2. CDR1 is MNHEY, CDR2 SMNVEV, per germline (reference sequence). CDR3 length: 18 residues. With 6 bases clipped from V and 3 bases from J, the junction kept 17 bases outside the gene matches. The CDR3 DNA is TGTGCCAGCAGGCCGTTGGCCCGGGAGCTAGCGGTCTACAATGAGCAGTTCTTC. This encodes CASRPLARELAVYNEQFF.

Only a few counts were recorded for this clonotype. The genes are TRBV12-3 or TRBV12-4 and TRBJ2-5, with TRBD2 matching 8 bases. The CDR3 extends over 15 amino acids. V gave up 6 bases and J gave up 4 bases; unmatched junction bases: 10. This chain's CDR3 is CASRGDGGGLETQYF. DNA of the CDR3: TGTGCCAGCAGGGGGGACGGCGGGGGGTTAGAGACCCAGTACTTC.

This clonotype was seen a handful of times. V gene TRBV20-1 combines with J gene TRBJ2-2; TRBD2 might be the D (6 bases). CDR3 length: 17 amino acids. From germline, CDR1 is DFQATT and CDR2 SNEGSKA (reference sequence). V was clipped by 1 base and J by 0 bases, with 15 bases between them. As DNA, the CDR3 is TGCAGTGCTAGAGGAATACGGGACTCTTCGAACACCGGGGAGCTGTTTTTT. Translated: CSARGIRDSSNTGELFF.

The rearrangement links TRBV7-2 to TRBJ2-7; no clear D gene. The CDR3 contains 15 residues. V gave up 1 base and J gave up 2 bases, with 12 bases separating them. CDR1 is SGHTA and CDR2 is FQGNSA in the germline V gene. The CDR3: CASSLEPRGAYEQYF. CDR3 nucleotide sequence: TGTGCCAGCAGCTTAGAGCCGCGAGGCGCCTACGAGCAGTACTTC.

CDR3 sequence reads: CASSTSGGGYEQYF. DNA of the CDR3: TGCGCCAGCAGCACCTCGGGGGGGGGCTACGAGCAGTACTTC. This chain connects TRBV4-1 to TRBJ2-7, with TRBD2 identical over 8 bases. Germline loops: CDR1 MGHRA, CDR2 YSYEKL. The length of the CDR3 is 14 residues. J gave up 3 bases and V 5 bases, and 6 bases lay outside the gene matches.

The rearrangement joins TRBV20-1 to TRBJ2-1, with 12 bases identical to TRBD2. This CDR3 comprises 17 residues. V was pared by 0 bases and J by 7 bases, with 10 bases of the junction left unmatched. Per the germline V gene, CDR1 is DFQATT and CDR2 is SNEGSKA (reference sequence). The CDR3 here is CSARDITLAGGLNEQFF. CDR3 in DNA: TGCAGTGCTAGAGATATCACACTAGCGGGAGGATTGAATGAGCAGTTCTTC.

This clonotype was found a few times. The CDR3 DNA follows: TGCAGCGTTGAGCCTTCCTACTCCTACAATGAGCAGTTCTTC. Its protein is CSVEPSYSYNEQFF. The chain combines TRBV29-1 with TRBJ2-1; the D is unclear. V shed 3 bases and J shed 0 bases, with 9 bases lying between them. Per the germline V gene, CDR1 is SQVTM and CDR2 is ANQGSEA. The CDR3 is 14 residues long.

The chain uses TRBV6-1 and TRBJ1-2; 8 positions match TRBD1. This CDR3 is 14 amino acids long. J gave up 1 base and V 8 bases, and 6 bases lay outside the gene matches. Per the germline V gene, CDR1 is MNHNS and CDR2 is SASEGT. CDR3 amino acids: CASRTGKLNYGYTF. The CDR3 bases are TGTGCCAGCCGGACAGGGAAACTTAACTATGGCTACACCTTC.